A single sample is the source of the 17 T cell receptor beta chains below, sequenced in a study of immune reconstitution after stem cell transplant in scleroderma. Each CDR3 protein gets one entry after TCRdb re-called the RT-PCR reads with MiXCR. The sample contains 1,500 to 2,500 distinct CDR3 sequences, about 17% of which appear only once. Sampling was conducted before or after autologous hematopoietic stem cell transplantation (not recorded which). All receptors derive from a female donor with systemic sclerosis.

By its share, this clonotype is medium-sized. This chain links TRBV20-1 with TRBJ1-5, with TRBD1 matching over 7 bases. Germline CDR1 is DFQATT and CDR2 is SNEGSKA (reference sequence). The CDR3 has 13 amino acids. V dropped 0 bases and J dropped 6; count of bases not matched to a gene: 2. CDR3 coding DNA: TGCAGTGCTAGAGAGCAGGGGGTTCAGCCCCAGCATTTT. This sequence encodes CSAREQGVQPQHF.

This clonotype was seen a handful of times. V gene TRBV4-3 combines with J gene TRBJ2-7; 7 bases agree with TRBD1. The CDR3 spans 15 residues. Germline V lookup: CDR1 LGHNA, CDR2 YSLEER. The junction had 6 bases not matched to a gene; V was cut back by 3 bases and J by 1 base. The CDR3 nucleotides read TGCGCCAGCAGCCAGCGACAGGGACGGTCCTACGAGCAGTACTTC. This codes for CASSQRQGRSYEQYF.

The chain links TRBV28 to TRBJ2-7; 8 nucleotides match TRBD1. Germline assignment: CDR1 MDHEN and CDR2 SYDVKM. This CDR3 has 12 amino acids. With 8 bases clipped from V and 3 bases from J, the junction kept 3 bases outside the gene matches. CDR3 in DNA: TGTGCCAGCGGGGACAGGATCTACGAGCAGTACTTC. It encodes CASGDRIYEQYF.

This clonotype was detected once. This rearrangement joins TRBV7-9 to TRBJ2-1; TRBD1 matches at 12 bases. J gave up 6 bases and V 6 bases, and 6 bases lay outside the gene matches. Germline V gene sequence: CDR1 SEHNR, CDR2 FQNEAQ (reference sequence). The length of the CDR3 is 15 residues. The CDR3 spells CASSLWDRGPNEQFF. In DNA, the CDR3 is TGTGCCAGCAGTTTATGGGACAGGGGGCCCAATGAGCAGTTCTTC.

This clonotype counts as medium-sized. The chain uses TRBV20-1 and TRBJ1-1; D uncertain. Germline-derived CDR1 and CDR2 are DFQATT and SNEGSKA (reference sequence). V was trimmed by 2 bases and J by 0 bases, leaving 1 base between them. This CDR3 is 11 amino acids long. CDR3 in amino acids: CSARLNTEAFF. The CDR3, as DNA: TGCAGTGCTAGACTGAACACTGAAGCTTTCTTT.

By share, this clonotype ranks as medium-sized (0.01 to 0.1%). V and J are TRBV20-1 and TRBJ1-5, with 10 positions matching TRBD1. V was clipped by 6 bases and J by 8 bases; unmatched bases: 10. Germline CDR1 and CDR2: DFQATT and SNEGSKA (reference sequence). This CDR3 contains 14 residues. The CDR3 here is CSAKTGQGMEPQHF. DNA of the CDR3: TGCAGTGCAAAAACGGGACAGGGGATGGAGCCCCAGCATTTT.

By sample share, this clonotype is medium-sized (0.01 to 0.1%). V usage is TRBV7-3 and J usage is TRBJ2-1, with TRBD2 matching over 8 bases. Germline V lookup: CDR1 SGHTA, CDR2 FQGTGA. Trimming cost V 0 bases and J 8 bases; bases outside gene matches: 6. The CDR3 is 15 amino acids. The CDR3 nucleotides are TGTGCCAGCAGCTTAACGAGACTAGCGAACGATGAGCAGTTCTTC. As protein: CASSLTRLANDEQFF. Full variable domain (outside the CDR3, taken from reference TRBV7-3 and TRBJ2-1): GAGVSQTPSNKVTEKGKYVELRCDPISGHTALYWYRQSLGQGPEFLIYFQGTGAADDSGLPNDRFFAVRPEGSVSTLKIQRTERGDSAVYLCASSLTRLANDEQFFGPGTRLTVL.

This clonotype was recorded a few times. The chain has TRBV11-2 and TRBJ2-4; D call uncertain. V was trimmed by 1 base and J by 7 bases, leaving 17 bases between them. CDR1 and CDR2 (germline): SGHAT, FQNNGV. The CDR3 loop spans 16 amino acids. The CDR3 region is CASSLVPQLGLNIQYF. The CDR3 DNA reads TGTGCCAGCAGCTTAGTACCACAGTTGGGATTGAACATTCAGTACTTC.

This clonotype is labeled as medium-sized. CDR3 amino acids: CASRPPSGRYNEQFF. CDR3 sequence (DNA): TGTGCCAGCAGACCCCCTAGCGGGAGATACAATGAGCAGTTCTTC. V and J are TRBV11-2 and TRBJ2-1, with 10 bases aligning to TRBD2. Trimming removed 6 bases from V and 4 bases from J; junction bases left unmatched: 6. The CDR3 is 15 amino acids. Per the germline V gene, CDR1 is SGHAT and CDR2 is FQNNGV.

The gene calls are TRBV7-3 and TRBJ2-3; the match to TRBD2 covers 9 bases. Trimming at V came to 0 bases and at J to 1 base, leaving 5 bases not matched to a gene. There are 17 residues in the CDR3. Germline V gives CDR1 SGHTA, CDR2 FQGTGA. For the CDR3, the DNA is TGTGCCAGCAGCTTAACTGTGCGGGGGGGCCGCACAGATACGCAGTATTTT. Its protein is CASSLTVRGGRTDTQYF.

This clonotype has more than one count but fewer than ten. The chain is built from TRBV6-2 or TRBV6-3 and TRBJ2-1; D call uncertain. V lost 0 bases, J lost 8 bases, and 5 bases lay in between. The CDR3 has 12 residues. The germline V gene has CDR1 MNHEY and CDR2 SVGEGT. The CDR3 here is CASSYSLDEQFF. As DNA, the CDR3 is TGTGCCAGCAGTTACTCGCTAGATGAGCAGTTCTTC.

The chain combines TRBV11-1 with TRBJ1-2; 10 bases agree with TRBD1. Unmatched junction bases numbered 0, after V lost 8 bases and J lost 0 bases. Germline V gene data show CDR1 as SGHAT and CDR2 as FQDESV (reference sequence). This CDR3 has 13 amino acids. CDR3 bases: TGTGCCAGCGGACAGGGGGCTAACTATGGCTACACCTTC. This codes for CASGQGANYGYTF.

The CDR3 bases are TGTGCCAGCAGTTTATCAGGGGGTCCTAGCACAGATACGCAGTATTTT. Translation gives CASSLSGGPSTDTQYF. The rearrangement links TRBV28 to TRBJ2-3; TRBD1 matches 7 bases. Germline CDR1 reads MDHEN; CDR2 reads SYDVKM. The junction had 4 bases not matched to a gene; V was cut back by 1 base and J by 0 bases. The CDR3 totals 16 residues.

V is TRBV29-1 and J is TRBJ1-2, with D tentatively TRBD1 (5 bases). The germline V gene has CDR1 SQVTM and CDR2 ANQGSEA. V was cut by 6 bases and J by 5 bases, with 13 bases left in between. CDR3 size: 12 residues. The chain's CDR3 is CSVPGANYGYTF. DNA for the CDR3: TGCAGCGTCCCCGGGGCAAATTATGGCTACACCTTC.

A few counts support this clonotype. The rearrangement uses TRBV6-2 or TRBV6-3 and TRBJ1-4, with D uncertain. The CDR3 sequence is 14 residues long. Deletions cut 7 bases from V and 3 bases from J, with 12 bases between. Germline CDR1 is MNHEY and CDR2 is SVGEGT. CDR3 in amino acids: CASIPAASNEKLFF. The CDR3 nucleotides read TGTGCCAGCATACCCGCGGCATCTAATGAAAAACTGTTTTTT.

A few counts support this clonotype. DNA for the CDR3: TGTGCCAGCCAGCTACCCGCTAGCTCTGGCACAGATACGCAGTATTTT. This translates into CASQLPASSGTDTQYF. The V and J genes are TRBV7-9 and TRBJ2-3; D is possibly TRBD2 (5 bases). CDR1 is SEHNR, CDR2 FQNEAQ, per germline (reference sequence). V was cut by 8 bases and J by 1 base, with 19 bases left in between. CDR3 length: 16 amino acids.

This clonotype is medium-sized (0.01 to 0.1%) within its sample. This chain joins TRBV28 and TRBJ2-2; weak D call: TRBD2 (6 bases). CDR1 is MDHEN and CDR2 is SYDVKM in the germline V gene. The length of the CDR3 is 14 residues. The germline V and J ends were trimmed by 5 bases and 5 bases, with 12 bases remaining between them. The CDR3 region is CASSMGLYTGELFF. The CDR3 DNA is TGTGCCAGCAGTATGGGACTTTATACCGGGGAGCTGTTTTTT. The full variable domain, rest sourced from reference TRBV28 and TRBJ2-2, is DVKVTQSSRYLVKRTGEKVFLECVQDMDHENMFWYRQDPGLGLRLIYFSYDVKMKEKGDIPEGYSVSREKKERFSLILESASTNQTSMYLCASSMGLYTGELFFGEGSRLTVL.